The entry below describes one TCR beta chain. The sample originates from a study of blood T cell repertoires in COVID-19. Background on the study: Sites in the United States, Italy and Spain provided acute and convalescent COVID-19 samples. Sources were T cells, B-cell-depleted T cells, or PBMCs; the material itself was cDNA or gDNA.

Per the study methods: Amplification with reference gene primers provided the estimates of nucleated cell counts. Sequenced by immunoSEQ multiplex PCR; TCRdb stores in-frame clones only, minus some. D and trimming come from the DNA, and the V and J calls and clone size come from that table. Altogether about 73,000 clones are present, 90% being singletons, with the ten largest covering roughly 15%. Looked up from germline, CDR1 is MDHEN and CDR2 is SYDVKM. There are 11 residues in the CDR3. The ends were cut back, 3 bases at V and 5 bases at J, with 3 bases in the middle. This sequence joins TRBV28 and TRBJ2-3, with D unclear. Material for sequencing was peripheral blood. This clonotype originated in a woman older than 75 with active or convalescent COVID-19. CDR3 sequence (DNA): TGTGCCAGCAGTTTTCTAGATACGCAGTATTTT. Protein: CASSFLDTQYF.